The next 10 T cell receptor beta chains were all read from a single sample in a study of shared clonotypes between healthy human individuals. The assay was immunoSEQ multiplex PCR, and TCRdb's table has in-frame clones only and misses some. The data show 520,000 or so clones, around 79% seen once. Sequenced input: PBMCs. The receptors derive from a woman in her thirties or forties in good health. Some clones in this sample may be carry-over from other donors' samples.

CDR3 protein: CASSPTTSGSNEQFF. The CDR3 coding sequence is TGTGCCAGCTCACCAACGACTAGCGGGAGTAATGAGCAGTTCTTC. V and J are TRBV18 and TRBJ2-1; 12 nucleotides match TRBD2. V shed 2 bases and J 7 bases; nucleotides not matched to a gene: 3. CDR1 KGHSH and CDR2 LQKENI come from the germline V gene. CDR3 length: 15 amino acids.

The chain has TRBV4-3 and TRBJ2-1; a possible D gene is TRBD2 (6 bases). The CDR3 loop spans 15 amino acids. Per germline, CDR1 LGHNA and CDR2 YSLEER. V was pared by 1 base and J by 6 bases, with 13 bases between. CDR3 coding DNA: TGCGCCAGCAGCCAAGGTCCCGGGAGTTCCAATGAGCAGTTCTTC. The encoded protein is CASSQGPGSSNEQFF.

The chain joins TRBV30 to TRBJ2-7; D remains unclear. Trimming took off 1 base at V and 3 bases at J, with 7 bases between the two ends. CDR1 is GTSNPN and CDR2 is SVGIG in the germline V gene (reference sequence). The CDR3 consists of 12 residues. This CDR3 reads CAWSDVVYEQYF. CDR3 in DNA: TGTGCCTGGAGTGACGTCGTCTACGAGCAGTACTTC. Variable domain in full (rest from reference TRBV30 and TRBJ2-7): SQTIHQWPATLVQPVGSPLSLECTVEGTSNPNLYWYRQAAGRGLQLLFYSVGIGQISSEVPQNLSASRPQDRQFILSSKKLLLSDSGFYLCAWSDVVYEQYFGPGTRLTVT.

The chain has TRBV6-1 and TRBJ1-2; 9 bases are shared with TRBD1. V lost 3 bases and J lost 10; bases outside the gene matches: 9. Germline CDR1 is MNHNS and CDR2 is SASEGT. The CDR3 is 14 residues long. For the CDR3, the DNA is TGTGCCAGCAGTGAGCTGGATTGGGACAGGGACTACACCTTC. Its protein is CASSELDWDRDYTF.

The chain is built from TRBV5-5 and TRBJ2-5; 8 positions match TRBD1. The V and J ends lost 3 bases and 1 base, in that order; junction bases with no gene match: 5. The V gene's germline CDR1 is SGHKS and CDR2 YYEKEE (reference sequence). The CDR3 runs 15 residues. The CDR3: CASSSVTGGQETQYF. In nucleotides, the CDR3 is TGTGCCAGCAGCTCCGTAACAGGGGGCCAAGAGACCCAGTACTTC.

Concerning this clone: It is unclear where the CDR3 begins or ends on the DNA, so no DNA is shown, and the CDR3 is as TCRdb lists it. The chain couples TRBV15 to TRBJ2-2; the table gives TRBD2 as D, unverified against the DNA. Germline CDR1 reads LNHNV; CDR2 reads YYDKDF (reference sequence). Both ends counted, the CDR3 spans 14 residues. The CDR3 spells CATSGRETGGELFF.

The chain employs TRBV2 and TRBJ1-5, with 10 nucleotides matching TRBD1. The V gene end was trimmed by 3 bases and the J gene end by 3 bases; junction bases not matched to a gene: 5. This CDR3 contains 16 residues. Germline V gene data show CDR1 as SNHLY and CDR2 as FYNNEI. The CDR3, as DNA: TGTGCCAGCAGTGATAGACAGGGGGCTATCAATCAGCCCCAGCATTTT. It specifies CASSDRQGAINQPQHF.

This clone turned up a few times. This chain links TRBV11-3 with TRBJ2-5, with a weak D call TRBD2 (6 bases). CDR1 SGHNT and CDR2 YENEEA come from the germline V gene. The CDR3 contains 15 residues. Deletions cut 1 base from V and 2 bases from J, with 11 bases between. Here the CDR3 reads CASSLGFSGQETQYF. CDR3 bases: TGTGCCAGCAGCTTAGGTTTTAGCGGACAAGAGACCCAGTACTTC.

CDR3 nucleotide sequence: TGTGCCAGCAGTACAAGTCCGACCTACGAGCAGTACTTC. Translation: CASSTSPTYEQYF. This chain links TRBV27 with TRBJ2-7; D unclear. The CDR3 sequence is 13 residues long. The germline V gene has CDR1 MNHEY and CDR2 SMNVEV (reference sequence). Deletions cut 5 bases from V and 2 bases from J, with 10 bases between.

V is TRBV5-4 and J is TRBJ1-3, with D perhaps matching TRBD1 (5 bases). The CDR3 length is 14 residues. V lost 4 bases and J 1 base, leaving 9 bases between the germline ends. Germline lookup yields CDR1 SGHNT and CDR2 YYREEE (reference sequence). The CDR3 DNA is TGTGCCAGCAGCCCAGGGACTTCTGGAAACACCATATATTTT. As protein: CASSPGTSGNTIYF.